This TCR beta chain originates from a study of T-cell reconstitution after alpha-beta-depleted transplantation in children. This clonotype was recorded many times. The germline V gene has CDR1 DFQATT and CDR2 SNEGSKA (reference sequence). V was cut by 0 bases and J by 7 bases, with 13 bases left in between. The CDR3 contains 13 residues. Preparation of the TCRbeta library used unique molecular identifiers. Using its own MiXCR run on the PCR reads, TCRdb lists one record per CDR3 protein. The profile shows approximately 390,000 distinct CDR3 sequences, under 13% of them singletons. The receptor was isolated from a human donor who donated a stem cell graft to a child with acute myeloid leukemia. Sequenced material: PBMCs from the stem cell graft donor, taken from the stem cell graft. This rearrangement joins TRBV20-1 to TRBJ2-7; TRBD2 might be the D (6 bases). CDR3 amino acids: CSARDGTPEEQYF. CDR3 sequence (DNA): TGCAGTGCTAGAGACGGGACTCCCGAGGAGCAGTACTTC.